One TCR beta chain is described in this entry. The antigen remains undetermined. Researchers used genomic DNA as the template to profile TCR beta VDJ and CDR3. TCRdb ran MiXCR on the reads and lists one entry per CDR3 protein. The sample consists of under 500,000 distinct CDR3 sequences, more than 25% of them appearing once. This CDR3 is built from 15 residues. With 5 bases removed from V and 2 bases from J, the gap between germline ends came to 15 bases. Germline V lookup: CDR1 SGHRS, CDR2 YFSETQ. The data derive from a study of CD8+CD57+ T cells in acquired aplastic anemia. Overall study context: Across the sorted CD4+ and CD8+ cells, DNA amounts averaged roughly 3 ug. Findings of the study overall: Patients and controls shared nearly 30 CD8+ CDR3 sequences, highly expressed in patients.

Selection for sequencing was limited to patients who had shown CD8+CD57+ cell expansion by flow cytometry. Patients uniformly had severe acquired aplastic anemia. Blood sampling was performed on the patients, and none of them had received therapy by then. V and J are TRBV5-1 and TRBJ2-3, with unresolved D. Sequenced material: sorted CD4+, CD8+, or CD8+CD57+ T cells (not recorded which) from PBMCs. The TCR sequence derives from a human donor with aplastic anemia. The DNA for the CDR3 is TGCGCCAGCAGGGACCCTCGCGGAGCCACAGATACGCAGTATTTT. It yields the protein CASRDPRGATDTQYF. The full variable domain, rest sourced from reference TRBV5-1 and TRBJ2-3, is KAGVTQTPRYLIKTRGQQVTLSCSPISGHRSVSWYQQTPGQGLQFLFEYFSETQRNKGNFPGRFSGRQFSNSRSEMNVSTLELGDSALYLCASRDPRGATDTQYFGPGTRLTVL.